This TCR beta chain was captured in a study of OX40 agonist ivuxolimab in advanced cancers. CDR1 is SGHTS, CDR2 YDEGEE, per germline. The CDR3 loop spans 13 amino acids. V lost 5 bases to trimming and J lost 6 bases; unmatched junction nucleotides: 3. Using immunoSEQ multiplex PCR, the repertoire was profiled, and TCRdb retains in-frame clones only, with some absent. The sample contains about 52,000 clones, over 80% of which appear only once. General study results and limits: Antigen targets of the expanded peripheral T cells went undetermined. CD8+ T cells (on average) carried more expanded clones than CD4+ T cells. Clonal expansion from baseline to week 6 occurred in both CD4+ and CD8+ T cells.

The study sampled blood at baseline, cycle 4 day 1, and cycle 7 day 1. Comments on this clone: Its antigen is currently unknown.

This receptor was obtained from an adult with an advanced solid tumor such as melanoma, head and neck, liver or kidney cancer. The material was CD4+ or CD8+ T cells sorted from blood, obtained in a trial of the OX40 agonist ivuxolimab. This chain joins TRBV5-8 and TRBJ2-7, with TRBD2 identical over 12 bases. DNA for the CDR3: TGTGCCAGCAGTCTACTAGCGGGAGGCGAGCAGTACTTC. Protein: CASSLLAGGEQYF.